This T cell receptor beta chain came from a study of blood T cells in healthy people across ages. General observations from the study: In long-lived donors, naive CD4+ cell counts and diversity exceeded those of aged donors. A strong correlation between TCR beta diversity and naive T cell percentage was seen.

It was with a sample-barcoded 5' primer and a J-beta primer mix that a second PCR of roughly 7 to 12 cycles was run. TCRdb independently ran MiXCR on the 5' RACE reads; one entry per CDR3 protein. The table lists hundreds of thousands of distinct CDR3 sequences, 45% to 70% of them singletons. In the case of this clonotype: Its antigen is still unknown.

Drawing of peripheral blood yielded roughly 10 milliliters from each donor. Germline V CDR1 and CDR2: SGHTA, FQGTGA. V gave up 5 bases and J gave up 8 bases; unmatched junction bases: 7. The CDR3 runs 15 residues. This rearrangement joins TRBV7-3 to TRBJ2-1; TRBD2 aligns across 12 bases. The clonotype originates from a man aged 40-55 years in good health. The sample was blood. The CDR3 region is CASSASGGAFDEQFF. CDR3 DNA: TGTGCCAGCAGCGCTAGCGGGGGGGCGTTCGATGAGCAGTTCTTC. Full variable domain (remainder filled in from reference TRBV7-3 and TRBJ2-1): GAGVSQTPSNKVTEKGKYVELRCDPISGHTALYWYRQSLGQGPEFLIYFQGTGAADDSGLPNDRFFAVRPEGSVSTLKIQRTERGDSAVYLCASSASGGAFDEQFFGPGTRLTVL.